This T cell receptor beta chain was observed in a study of T cells after yellow fever vaccination. Study details: In the case of low-cell-number fractions, SMART-Seq v4 Ultra Low Input was used for preparation.

Overall study results and limits: Within FACS-sorted repertoires, abundant clonotypes contaminating from the bulk population could be present. Clones that expanded after primary vaccination mostly reappeared after the booster (96% CD4, 75% to 90% CD8).

Synthesis of TCR cDNA relied on 5'RACE template switching, which attached a universal primer site and UMIs. TCRdb re-derived calls from the 5' RACE reads in MiXCR, one entry per CDR3 protein. The profile shows under 600,000 distinct CDR3 sequences, approximately 12% of them singletons. This clonotype was counted ten times or more. Its antigen is as yet unknown. This clonotype originated in a man aged 25 to 45 who received the YFV17D yellow fever vaccine. The sample was PBMCs, taken on the day of the yellow fever booster vaccination.

The CDR3 bases are TGCAGTGCTGAGACTAGACTGTACCAAGAGACCCAGTACTTC. As protein: CSAETRLYQETQYF. The rearrangement joins TRBV20-1 to TRBJ2-5; TRBD2 is a possible D gene (6 bases). V shed 5 bases and J shed 0 bases, with 13 bases lying between them. Looked up from germline, CDR1 is DFQATT and CDR2 is SNEGSKA (reference sequence). The CDR3 contains 14 residues.